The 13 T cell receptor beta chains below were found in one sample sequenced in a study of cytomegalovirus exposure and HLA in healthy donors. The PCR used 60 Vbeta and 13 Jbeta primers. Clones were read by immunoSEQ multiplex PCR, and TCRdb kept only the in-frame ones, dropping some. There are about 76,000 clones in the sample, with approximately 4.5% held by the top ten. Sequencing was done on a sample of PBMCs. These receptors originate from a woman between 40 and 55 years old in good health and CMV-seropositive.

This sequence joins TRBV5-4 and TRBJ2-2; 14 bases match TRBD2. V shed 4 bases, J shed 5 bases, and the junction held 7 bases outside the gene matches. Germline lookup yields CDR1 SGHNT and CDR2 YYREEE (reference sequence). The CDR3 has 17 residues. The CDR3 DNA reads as TGTGCCAGCAGCGGGGGACTAGCGGGAGAACAGACCGGGGAGCTGTTTTTT. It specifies CASSGGLAGEQTGELFF.

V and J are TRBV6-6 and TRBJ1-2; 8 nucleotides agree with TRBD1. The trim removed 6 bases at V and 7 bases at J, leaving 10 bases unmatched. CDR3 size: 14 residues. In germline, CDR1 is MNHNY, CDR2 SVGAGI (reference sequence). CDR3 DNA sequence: TGTGCCAGCAGGGTACGAGGACAGGGATCTGGCTACACCTTC. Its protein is CASRVRGQGSGYTF.

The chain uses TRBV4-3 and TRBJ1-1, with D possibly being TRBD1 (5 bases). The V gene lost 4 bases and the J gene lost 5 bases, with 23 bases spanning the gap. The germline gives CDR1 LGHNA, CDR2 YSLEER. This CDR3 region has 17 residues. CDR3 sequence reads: CASSLYGDGGKRTEAFF. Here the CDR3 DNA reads TGCGCCAGCAGCCTATATGGGGACGGGGGGAAACGGACTGAAGCTTTCTTT.

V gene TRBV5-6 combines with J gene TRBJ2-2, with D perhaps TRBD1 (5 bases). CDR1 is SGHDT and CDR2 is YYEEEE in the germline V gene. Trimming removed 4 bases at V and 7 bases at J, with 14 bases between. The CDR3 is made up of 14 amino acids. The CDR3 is CASSGMAGIGELFF. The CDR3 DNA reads TGTGCCAGCAGCGGTATGGCAGGGATCGGGGAGCTGTTTTTT.

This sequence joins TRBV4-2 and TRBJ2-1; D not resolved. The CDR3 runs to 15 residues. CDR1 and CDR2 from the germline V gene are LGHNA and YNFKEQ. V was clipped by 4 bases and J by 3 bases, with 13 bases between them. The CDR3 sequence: CASSPQAQVYNEQFF. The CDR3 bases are TGTGCCAGCAGCCCCCAGGCCCAGGTCTACAATGAGCAGTTCTTC.

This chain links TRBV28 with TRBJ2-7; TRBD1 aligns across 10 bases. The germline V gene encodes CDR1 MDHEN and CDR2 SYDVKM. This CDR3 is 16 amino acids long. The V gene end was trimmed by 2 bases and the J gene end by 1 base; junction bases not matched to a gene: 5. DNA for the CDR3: TGTGCCAGCAGTTTACTCGGACAGGGGGGATCCTACGAGCAGTACTTC. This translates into CASSLLGQGGSYEQYF.

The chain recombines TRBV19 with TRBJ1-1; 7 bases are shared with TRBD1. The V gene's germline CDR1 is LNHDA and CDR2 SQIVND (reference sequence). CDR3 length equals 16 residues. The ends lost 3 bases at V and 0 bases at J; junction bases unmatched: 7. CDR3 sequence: CASSIGWDRLNTEAFF. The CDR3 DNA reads TGTGCCAGTAGTATCGGTTGGGACAGACTGAACACTGAAGCTTTCTTT.

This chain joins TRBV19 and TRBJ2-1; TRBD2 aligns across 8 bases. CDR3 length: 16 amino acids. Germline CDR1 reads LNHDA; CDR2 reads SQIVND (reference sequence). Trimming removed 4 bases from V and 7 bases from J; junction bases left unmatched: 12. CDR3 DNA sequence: TGTGCCAGTAGTACGCTCACCAGCGGGAGAAGGAATGAGCAGTTCTTC. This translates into CASSTLTSGRRNEQFF.

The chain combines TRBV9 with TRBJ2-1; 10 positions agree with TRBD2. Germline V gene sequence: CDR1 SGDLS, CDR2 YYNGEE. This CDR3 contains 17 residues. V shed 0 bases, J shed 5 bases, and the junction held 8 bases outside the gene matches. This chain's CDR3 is CASSVVLGTSADNEQFF. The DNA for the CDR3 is TGTGCCAGCAGCGTAGTTCTAGGGACTAGCGCCGACAATGAGCAGTTCTTC. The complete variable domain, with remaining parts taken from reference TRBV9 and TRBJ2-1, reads DSGVTQTPKHLITATGQRVTLRCSPRSGDLSVYWYQQSLDQGLQFLIQYYNGEERAKGNILERFSAQQFPDLHSELNLSSLELGDSALYFCASSVVLGTSADNEQFFGPGTRLTVL.

The CDR3 is CASSDSGSGNEQFF. The CDR3 DNA is TGTGCCAGCAGTGATAGCGGGAGCGGAAATGAGCAGTTCTTC. The chain couples TRBV2 to TRBJ2-1; 9 nucleotides line up with TRBD2. After removal of 3 bases from V and 7 bases from J, the junction contained 4 bases not matched to a gene. The V gene's germline CDR1 is SNHLY and CDR2 FYNNEI. This CDR3 region has 14 residues.

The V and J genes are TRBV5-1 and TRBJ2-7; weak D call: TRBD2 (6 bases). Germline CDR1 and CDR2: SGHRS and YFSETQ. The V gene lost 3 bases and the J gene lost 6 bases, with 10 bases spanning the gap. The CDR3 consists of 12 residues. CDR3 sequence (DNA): TGCGCCAGCAGCTCTCTGGAGGGCGAGCAGTACTTC. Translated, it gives CASSSLEGEQYF.

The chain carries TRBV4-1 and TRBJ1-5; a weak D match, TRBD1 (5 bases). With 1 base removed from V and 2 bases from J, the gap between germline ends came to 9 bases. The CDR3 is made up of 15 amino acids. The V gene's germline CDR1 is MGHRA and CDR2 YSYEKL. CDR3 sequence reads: CASSQVEQGNQPQHF. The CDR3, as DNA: TGCGCCAGCAGCCAAGTGGAACAGGGCAATCAGCCCCAGCATTTT.

CDR3 in DNA: TGTGCTAGTGCCGCTTCCGCGGATTCGAGCTCCTACGAGCAGTACTTC. Translating gives CASAASADSSSYEQYF. The chain recombines TRBV12-5 with TRBJ2-5; no clear D. The last part of the DNA fits TRBJ2-7 better; the J call may be wrong. The CDR3 sequence is 16 residues long. Per germline, CDR1 LGHNT and CDR2 FRNRAP.